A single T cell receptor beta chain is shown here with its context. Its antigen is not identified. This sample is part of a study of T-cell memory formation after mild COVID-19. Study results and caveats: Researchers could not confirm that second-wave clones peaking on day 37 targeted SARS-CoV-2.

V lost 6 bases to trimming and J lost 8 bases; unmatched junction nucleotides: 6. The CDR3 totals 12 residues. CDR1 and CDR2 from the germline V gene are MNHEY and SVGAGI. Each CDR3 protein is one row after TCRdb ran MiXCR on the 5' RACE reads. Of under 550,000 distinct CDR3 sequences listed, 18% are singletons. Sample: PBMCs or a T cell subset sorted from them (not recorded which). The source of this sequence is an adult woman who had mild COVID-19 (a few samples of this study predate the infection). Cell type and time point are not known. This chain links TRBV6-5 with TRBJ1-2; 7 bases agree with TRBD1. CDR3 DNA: TGTGCCAGCAGGTACAGGGGAGGGGGCTACACCTTC. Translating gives CASRYRGGGYTF.